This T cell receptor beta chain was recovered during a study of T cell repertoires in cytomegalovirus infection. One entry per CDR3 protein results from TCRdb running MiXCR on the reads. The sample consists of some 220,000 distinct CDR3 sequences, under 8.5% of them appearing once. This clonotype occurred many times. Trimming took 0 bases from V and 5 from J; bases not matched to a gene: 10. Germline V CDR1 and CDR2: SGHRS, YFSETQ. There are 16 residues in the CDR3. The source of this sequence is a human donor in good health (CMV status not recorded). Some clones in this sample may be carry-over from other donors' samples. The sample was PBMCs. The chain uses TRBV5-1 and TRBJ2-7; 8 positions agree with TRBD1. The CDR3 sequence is CASSLVGRGLVNEQYF. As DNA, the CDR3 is TGCGCCAGCAGCTTGGTGGGCAGGGGGCTGGTGAACGAGCAGTACTTC.